This entry describes one TCR beta chain. Its target is not known. Overlapping HIV-1 Gag 15-mer peptides at 0.8 to 1 ug per peptide per mL were used. CD40L/CD69 double-negative CD45RO-high memory CD4+ T cells were collected. This was the immunoSEQ version 4 assay in survey mode. Repertoires were generated with immunoSEQ multiplex PCR, while TCRdb's copy carries only in-frame clones and drops some. The sample shows tens of thousands of clones, roughly four fifths of them seen only once. This record belongs to a study of persistence of HIV-infected CD4 T cells. Germline CDR1 SGHVS, CDR2 FQNEAQ. Trimming stripped 5 bases from V and 4 bases from J, with 9 bases between. The CDR3 loop spans 13 amino acids.

The sample was CD4+ T cells sorted from PBMCs after approximately 19-hour stimulation, taken from a patient who received antiretroviral therapy. The clonotype originates from an adult woman with HIV who was CMV-seropositive. The gene calls are TRBV7-8 and TRBJ1-5; unclear D gene. The CDR3 is CASSRAGNQPQHF. CDR3 in DNA: TGTGCCAGCAGCCGAGCCGGAAATCAGCCCCAGCATTTT.